Listed here is a single T cell receptor (beta chain). Its target is not known. Method: immunoSEQ multiplex PCR; TCRdb's copy keeps in-frame clones and lacks some. The sample consists of approximately 9,000 clones, roughly 88% of them appearing once. Indicated time point: cycle 4 day 1 (C4D1), after five to seven weeks of nivolumab. Brentuximab vedotin exposure varied among the patients, all of whom had relapsed after autologous stem cell transplantation. Negative selection with magnetic separation was used to purify CD4+ T cells from thawed PBMCs. This entry belongs to a study of PD-1 blockade in classical Hodgkin lymphoma. Points from the study as a whole: At C4D1, TCR diversity had climbed significantly for CD4+ cells, though not for CD8+ cells.

Germline V CDR1 and CDR2: ENHRY, SYGVKD. Trimming removed 7 bases from V and 0 bases from J; junction bases left unmatched: 6. This CDR3 has 16 amino acids. This material consisted of CD4+ T cells from blood, taken before the fourth cycle of nivolumab. The rearrangement uses TRBV10-3 and TRBJ2-2; 9 bases align to TRBD1. This clonotype originated in a human donor with classical Hodgkin lymphoma. The CDR3 loop reads CAITSQGAANTGELFF. Written as DNA, the CDR3 is TGTGCCATCACCTCACAGGGGGCAGCGAACACCGGGGAGCTGTTTTTT.